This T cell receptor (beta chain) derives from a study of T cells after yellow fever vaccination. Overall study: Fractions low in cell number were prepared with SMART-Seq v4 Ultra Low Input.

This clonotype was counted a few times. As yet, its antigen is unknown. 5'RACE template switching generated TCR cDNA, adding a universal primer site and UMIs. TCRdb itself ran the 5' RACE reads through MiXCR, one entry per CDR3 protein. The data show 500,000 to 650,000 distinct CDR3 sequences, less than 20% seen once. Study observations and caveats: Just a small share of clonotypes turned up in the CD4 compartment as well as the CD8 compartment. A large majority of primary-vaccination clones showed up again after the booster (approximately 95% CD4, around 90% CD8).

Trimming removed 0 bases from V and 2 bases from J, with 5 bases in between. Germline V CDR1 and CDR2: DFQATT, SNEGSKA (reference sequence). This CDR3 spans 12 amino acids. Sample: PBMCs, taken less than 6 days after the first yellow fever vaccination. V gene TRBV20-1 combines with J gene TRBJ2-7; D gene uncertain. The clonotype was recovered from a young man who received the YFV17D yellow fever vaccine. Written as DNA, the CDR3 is TGCAGTGCTAGAGATGAAGCCTACGAGCAGTACTTC. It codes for CSARDEAYEQYF.